This is a list of T cell receptor beta chains from one sample in a study of neurological immune-mediated disorders. In TCRdb, the 5' RACE reads were re-called with MiXCR into one record per CDR3 protein. The sample lists 9,500 to 12,000 distinct CDR3 sequences, approximately 21% occurring once. The specimen was CD8+ T cells from blood. Receptors were obtained from a woman aged 55-69 years with HTLV-1-associated myelopathy (HAM/TSP). Both conserved end residues are part of each CDR3. D genes are given only for firm matches. Not every row has a clone size; where given, it reads once, few, many or a size class.

>.|once|TRBV4-2|TRBJ2-7
TGTGCCAGCAGCCAGAACCGGGACTACGAGCAGTACTTC
CASSQNRDYEQYF
>.|many|TRBV20-1|TRBJ1-5
TGCAGTGTTAGGGGCGTGGAGCCCAATCAGCCCCAGCATTTT
CSVRGVEPNQPQHF
>.|many|TRBV5-5|TRBJ2-1
TGTGCCAGCATCTCCAGTGCAAACCCATACAATGAGCAGTTCTTC
CASISSANPYNEQFF
>.|many|TRBV5-1|TRBJ2-7
TGCGCCAGCAGCTATCAGGACGCAAGCGCCTACGAGCAGTACTTC
CASSYQDASAYEQYF
>.|many|TRBV20-1|TRBJ1-1
TGCAGTGCTAGTTCAGGGGATATTACTGAAGCTTTCTTT
CSASSGDITEAFF
>.|many|TRBV7-8|TRBJ2-1
TGTGCCAGCAGCTTAGGGCGAGCCCCGAGCTCCTACAATGAGCAGTTCTTC
CASSLGRAPSSYNEQFF
>.|.|TRBV30|TRBJ1-3
TGTGCCTGGAGTGCGGACAGATTCTCTGGAAACACCATATATTTT
CAWSADRFSGNTIYF
>TRBD1|many|TRBV20-1|TRBJ1-2
TGCAGTGCCCCCGGACAGGGGTCGAGTGGCTACACCTTC
CSAPGQGSSGYTF
>.|.|TRBV12-3/TRBV12-4|TRBJ1-2
TGTGCCAGCAGCCCGATAACTCAAATATATGGCTACACCTTC
CASSPITQIYGYTF
>TRBD1|few|TRBV10-3|TRBJ1-1
TGTGCCATCAGTGCACTACAGGGGCCAAACACTGAAGCTTTCTTT
CAISALQGPNTEAFF
>TRBD1|.|TRBV19|TRBJ2-1
TGTGCCAGTAGTATACAGGGGGATAAGGAGCAGTTCTTC
CASSIQGDKEQFF
>.|many|TRBV7-9|TRBJ2-1
TGTGCCAGCAGTTCAGACAGGGAGGCCAATGAGCAGTTCTTC
CASSSDREANEQFF
>.|many|TRBV27|TRBJ1-2
TGTGCCAGCAGCCTGACACGGTATTATGGCTACACCTTC
CASSLTRYYGYTF
>.|many|TRBV29-1|TRBJ2-1
TGCAGCGTTGAAGATCGGGACAATGAGCAGTTCTTC
CSVEDRDNEQFF
>TRBD1|many|TRBV5-1|TRBJ1-1
TGCGCCAGCAGCCTTGGGACAGGCGGGACTGAAGCTTTCTTT
CASSLGTGGTEAFF
>.|once|TRBV3-1|TRBJ2-2
TGTGCCAGCAGCCAGCTAGGGGGAGCCGGGGAGCTGTTTTTT
CASSQLGGAGELFF
>.|many|TRBV29-1|TRBJ2-7
TGCAGCGTCAACAGAGACTACGAGCAGTACTTC
CSVNRDYEQYF
>TRBD2|many|TRBV10-3|TRBJ2-1
TGTGCCATCAGTGAGTCCCGGGGGGGCCCCTACAATGAGCAGTTCTTC
CAISESRGGPYNEQFF
>.|many|TRBV5-1|TRBJ1-4
TGCGCCAGCAGGCCTCAGGGTCCTAATGAAAAACTGTTTTTT
CASRPQGPNEKLFF
>TRBD1|.|TRBV7-9|TRBJ1-1
TGTGCCAGCAGCCCCCGGACAGGGGGCACTGAAGCTTTCTTT
CASSPRTGGTEAFF
>.|many|TRBV5-1|TRBJ2-2
TGCGCCAGCAGCTTGGAAGAGGTTCAAACCCCGAACACCGGGGAGCTGTTTTTT
CASSLEEVQTPNTGELFF
>.|.|TRBV9|TRBJ2-1
TGTGCCAGCAGCGTAGAGGGATACAATGAGCAGTTCTTC
CASSVEGYNEQFF
>.|many|TRBV20-1|TRBJ2-7
TGCAGTGCTAGTCCAGAGGGGTATTCCTACGAGCAGTACTTC
CSASPEGYSYEQYF
>TRBD2|few|TRBV5-1|TRBJ2-1
TGCGCCAGCAGCTTGGTCGGGGGGGCGGCCAATGAGCAGTTCTTC
CASSLVGGAANEQFF
>.|many|TRBV7-9|TRBJ2-2
TGTGCCAGCAGCGTAGGGGTTACCGGGGAGCTGTTTTTT
CASSVGVTGELFF
>.|many|TRBV5-6|TRBJ2-7
TGTGCCAGCAGCTTGGCTGGAACAGGGAACTCCTACGAGCAGTACTTC
CASSLAGTGNSYEQYF
>.|many|TRBV5-1|TRBJ2-5
TGCGCCAGCAGGTACCAAGAGACCCAGTACTTC
CASRYQETQYF
>TRBD1|medium-sized|TRBV20-1|TRBJ2-7
TGCAGTGCTAGATTGGGACAGGGGATCTACGAGCAGTACTTC
CSARLGQGIYEQYF
>TRBD1|many|TRBV5-6|TRBJ2-1
TGTGCCAGCAGCTCCTACAGGGGCTTGGAGCAGTTCTTC
CASSSYRGLEQFF
>.|many|TRBV7-9|TRBJ1-5
TGTGCCAGCAGCTTCAGCGGTCAGCCCCAGCATTTT
CASSFSGQPQHF
>.|many|TRBV20-1|TRBJ1-2
TGCAGTGCTAGAGATAACAGGGCCTATGGCTACACCTTC
CSARDNRAYGYTF
>.|many|TRBV20-1|TRBJ2-7
TGCAGTGCCAGCGACAGGACGTCCAGGGACGAGCAGTACTTC
CSASDRTSRDEQYF
>TRBD1|many|TRBV20-1|TRBJ1-1
TGCAGTCCTAAAACAGGGGCCCCTGAAGCTTTCTTT
CSPKTGAPEAFF
>.|.|TRBV15|TRBJ2-1
TGTGCCACCAGCAGAGATAGGGAGGCAGATACGCAGTTCTTC
CATSRDREADTQFF
>TRBD2|few|TRBV20-1|TRBJ2-1
TGCAGTGCTGGGAGCACTAGCGGGATGTACAATGAGCAGTTCTTC
CSAGSTSGMYNEQFF
>.|.|TRBV20-1|TRBJ2-3
TGCAGTGCTGCCCAGGGGGGTACGCAGTATTTT
CSAAQGGTQYF
>TRBD1|many|TRBV6-5|TRBJ1-2
TGTGCCAGCAGGGCCGGAGGGGGCTGGGGCTACACCTTC
CASRAGGGWGYTF
>TRBD1|.|TRBV10-3|TRBJ2-4
TGTGCCATCAGTGAGTCGAGGGGGCTGGACAAAAACATTCAGTACTTC
CAISESRGLDKNIQYF
>.|.|TRBV7-2|TRBJ2-3
TGTGCCAGCAGCTTCCCCTGGGAGAACCAGGCTAGCACAGATACGCAGTATTTT
CASSFPWENQASTDTQYF
>.|many|TRBV20-1|TRBJ2-3
TGCAGTGCTAGGGGCCCCAATCTCTTGGATACGCAGTATTTT
CSARGPNLLDTQYF
>.|few|TRBV18|TRBJ2-5
TGTGCCAGCTCACCAGACAGGCAAAGAGAGACCCAGTACTTC
CASSPDRQRETQYF